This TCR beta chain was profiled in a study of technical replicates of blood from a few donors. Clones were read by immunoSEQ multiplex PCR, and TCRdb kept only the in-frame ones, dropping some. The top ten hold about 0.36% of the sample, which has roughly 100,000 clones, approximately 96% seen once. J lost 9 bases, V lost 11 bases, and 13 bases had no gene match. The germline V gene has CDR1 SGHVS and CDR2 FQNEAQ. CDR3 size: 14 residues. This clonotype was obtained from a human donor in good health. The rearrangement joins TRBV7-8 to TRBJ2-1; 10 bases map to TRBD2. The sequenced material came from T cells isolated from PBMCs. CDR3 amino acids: CAASSGRETSEQFF. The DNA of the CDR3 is TGTGCCGCGTCCAGCGGGAGGGAGACGAGTGAGCAGTTCTTC.